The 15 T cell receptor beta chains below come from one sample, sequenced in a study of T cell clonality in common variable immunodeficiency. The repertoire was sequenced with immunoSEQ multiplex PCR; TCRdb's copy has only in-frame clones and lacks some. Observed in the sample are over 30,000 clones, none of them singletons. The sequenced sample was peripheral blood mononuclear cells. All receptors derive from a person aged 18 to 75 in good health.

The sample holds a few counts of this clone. CDR3 DNA, as far as it was read: TGTGCCAGCAGCTTAGTTAGGGACATCGGGGAG. Protein sequence: CASSLVRDIGE. The whole CDR3 reads CASSLVRDIGELFF. This chain links TRBV11-2 with TRBJ2-2, with D possibly being TRBD1 (6 bases). The read terminates 3 residues ahead of where the CDR3 ends, so the germline J gene completes it. CDR1 is SGHAT and CDR2 is FQNNGV in the germline V gene. The V gene lost 1 base and the J gene lost 7 bases, with 10 bases spanning the gap. The CDR3 has 14 residues. The full variable domain, completed using reference TRBV11-2 and TRBJ2-2, is EAGVAQSPRYKIIEKRQSVAFWCNPISGHATLYWYQQILGQGPKLLIQFQNNGVVDDSQLPKDRFSAERLKGVDSTLKIQPAKLEDSAVYLCASSLVRDIGELFFGEGSRLTVL.

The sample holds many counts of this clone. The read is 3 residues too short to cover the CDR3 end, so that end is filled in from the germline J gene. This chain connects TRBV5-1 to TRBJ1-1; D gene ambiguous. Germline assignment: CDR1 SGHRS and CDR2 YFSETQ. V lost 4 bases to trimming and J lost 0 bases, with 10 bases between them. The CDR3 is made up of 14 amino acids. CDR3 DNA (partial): TGCGCCAGCAGCCTCAGGTCCTTGAACACTGAA. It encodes CASSLRSLNTE. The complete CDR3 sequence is CASSLRSLNTEAFF.

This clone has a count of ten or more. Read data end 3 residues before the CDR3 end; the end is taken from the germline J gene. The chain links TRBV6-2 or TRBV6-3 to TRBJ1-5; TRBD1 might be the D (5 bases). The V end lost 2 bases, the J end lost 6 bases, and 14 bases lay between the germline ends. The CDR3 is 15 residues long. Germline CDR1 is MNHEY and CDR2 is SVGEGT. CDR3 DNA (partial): TGTGCCAGCAGTTACGCCCAGGGCCGGAGTCAGCCC. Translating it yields CASSYAQGRSQP. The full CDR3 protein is CASSYAQGRSQPQHF.

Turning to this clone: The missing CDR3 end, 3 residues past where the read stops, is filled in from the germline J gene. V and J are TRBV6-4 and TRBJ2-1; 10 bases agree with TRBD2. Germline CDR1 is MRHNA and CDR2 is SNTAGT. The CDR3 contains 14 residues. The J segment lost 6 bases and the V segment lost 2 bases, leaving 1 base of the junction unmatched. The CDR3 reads CASSDASGSNEQFF. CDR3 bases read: TGTGCCAGCAGTGACGCTAGCGGGAGCAATGAG.

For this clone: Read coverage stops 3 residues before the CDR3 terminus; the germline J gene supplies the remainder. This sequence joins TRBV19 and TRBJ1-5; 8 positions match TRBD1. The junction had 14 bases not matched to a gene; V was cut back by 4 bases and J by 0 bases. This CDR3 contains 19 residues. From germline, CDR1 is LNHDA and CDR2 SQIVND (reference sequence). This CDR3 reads CASSTLGRGPSYSNQPQHF. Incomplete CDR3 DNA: TGTGCCAGTAGTACTTTGGGCAGGGGGCCTTCCTATAGCAATCAGCCC.

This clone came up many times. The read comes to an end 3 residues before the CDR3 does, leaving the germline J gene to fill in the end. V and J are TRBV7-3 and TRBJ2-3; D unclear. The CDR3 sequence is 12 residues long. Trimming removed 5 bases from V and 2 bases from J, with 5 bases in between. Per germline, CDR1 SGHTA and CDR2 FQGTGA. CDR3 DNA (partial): TGTGCCAGCAGCCACTACACAGATACG. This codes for CASSHYTDT. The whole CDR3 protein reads CASSHYTDTQYF.

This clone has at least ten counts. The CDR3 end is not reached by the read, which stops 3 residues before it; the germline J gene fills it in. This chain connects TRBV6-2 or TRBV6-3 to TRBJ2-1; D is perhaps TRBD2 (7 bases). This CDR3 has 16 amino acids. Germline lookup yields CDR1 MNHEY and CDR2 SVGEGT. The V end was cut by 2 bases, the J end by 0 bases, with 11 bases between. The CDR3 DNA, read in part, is TGTGCCAGCAGTTACCGCGGGGGCCTCTCCTACAATGAG. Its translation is CASSYRGGLSYNE. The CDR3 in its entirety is CASSYRGGLSYNEQFF.

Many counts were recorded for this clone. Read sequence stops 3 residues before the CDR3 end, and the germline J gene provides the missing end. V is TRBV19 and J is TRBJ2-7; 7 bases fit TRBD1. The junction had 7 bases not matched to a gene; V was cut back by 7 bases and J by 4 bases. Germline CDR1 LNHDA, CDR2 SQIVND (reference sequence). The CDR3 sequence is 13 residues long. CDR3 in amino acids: CASNPAGGYEQYF. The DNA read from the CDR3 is TGTGCCAGTAATCCCGCAGGGGGATACGAG.

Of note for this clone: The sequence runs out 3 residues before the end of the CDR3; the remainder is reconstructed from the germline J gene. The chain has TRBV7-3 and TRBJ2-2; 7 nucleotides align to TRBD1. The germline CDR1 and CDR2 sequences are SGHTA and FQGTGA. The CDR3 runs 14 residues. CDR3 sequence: CASSRGQSNSPLFF. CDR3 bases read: TGTGCCAGCAGCCGGGGACAGAGTAATTCACCG.

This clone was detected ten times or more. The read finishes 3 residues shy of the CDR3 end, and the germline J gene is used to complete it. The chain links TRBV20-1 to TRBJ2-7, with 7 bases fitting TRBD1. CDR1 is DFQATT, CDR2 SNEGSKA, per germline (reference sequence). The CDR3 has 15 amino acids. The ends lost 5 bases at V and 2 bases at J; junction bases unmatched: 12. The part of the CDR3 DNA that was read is TGCAGTGCTCATAGCAAGAGGGACAGTCCCTACGAG. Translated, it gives CSAHSKRDSPYE. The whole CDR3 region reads CSAHSKRDSPYEQYF.

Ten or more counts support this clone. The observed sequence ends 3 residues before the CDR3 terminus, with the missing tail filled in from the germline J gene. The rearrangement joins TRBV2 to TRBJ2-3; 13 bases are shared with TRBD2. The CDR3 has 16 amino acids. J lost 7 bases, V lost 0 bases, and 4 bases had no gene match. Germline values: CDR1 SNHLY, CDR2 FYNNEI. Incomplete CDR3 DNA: TGTGCCAGCAGTGAAGCTAGACTAGCGGGGGGCTATACG. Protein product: CASSEARLAGGYT. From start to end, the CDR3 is CASSEARLAGGYTQYF.

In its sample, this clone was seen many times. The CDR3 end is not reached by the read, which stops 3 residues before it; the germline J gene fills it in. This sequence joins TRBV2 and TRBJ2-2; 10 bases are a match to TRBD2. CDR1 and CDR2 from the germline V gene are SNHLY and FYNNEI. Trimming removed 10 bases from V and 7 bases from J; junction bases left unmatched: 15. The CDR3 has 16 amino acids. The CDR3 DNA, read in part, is TGTGCCACCCGTGAACCAAGCGGGAGGGCCTTCGGGGAG. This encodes CATREPSGRAFGE. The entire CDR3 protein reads CATREPSGRAFGELFF.

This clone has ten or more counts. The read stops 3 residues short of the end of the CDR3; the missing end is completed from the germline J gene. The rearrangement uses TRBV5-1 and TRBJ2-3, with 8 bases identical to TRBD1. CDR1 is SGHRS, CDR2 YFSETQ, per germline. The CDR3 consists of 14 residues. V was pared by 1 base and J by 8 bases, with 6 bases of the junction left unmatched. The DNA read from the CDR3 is TGCGCCAGCAGCTTGACAGGGGGTTCGAGTACG. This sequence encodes CASSLTGGSST. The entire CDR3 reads CASSLTGGSSTQYF.

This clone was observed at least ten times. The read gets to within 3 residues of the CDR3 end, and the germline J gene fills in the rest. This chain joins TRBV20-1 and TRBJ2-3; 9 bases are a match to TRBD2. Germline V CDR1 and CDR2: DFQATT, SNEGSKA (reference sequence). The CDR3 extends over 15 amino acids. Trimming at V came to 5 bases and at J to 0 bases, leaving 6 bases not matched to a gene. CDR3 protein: CSARSTSGSTDTQYF. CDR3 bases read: TGCAGTGCTCGTTCCACTAGCGGGAGCACAGATACG.

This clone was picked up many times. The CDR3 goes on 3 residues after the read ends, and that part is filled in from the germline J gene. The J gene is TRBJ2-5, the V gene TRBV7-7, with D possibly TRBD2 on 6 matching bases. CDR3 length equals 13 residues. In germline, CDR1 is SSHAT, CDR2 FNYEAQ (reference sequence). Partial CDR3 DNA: TGTGCTAGCCGGGGGTTGGGTCAAGAGACC. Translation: CASRGLGQET. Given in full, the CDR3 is CASRGLGQETQYF.